The subject of this entry is one T cell receptor (beta chain). Its target is not known. These data originate in a study of blood T cells in healthy people across ages. As for the study in general: About one barcoded beta molecule per two T cells came from capture by template switching.

The CDR3 runs 13 residues. Germline assignment: CDR1 SGHTA and CDR2 FQGNSA. The V end was cut by 6 bases, the J end by 0 bases, with 9 bases between. Study-wide points: Roughly linear age-related decline in beta diversity appeared, significant by age 40.

Together with a sample-barcoded 5' primer, a J-beta primer mix was included in a second PCR lasting roughly 6 to 12 cycles. TCRdb reanalysed the 5' RACE reads using MiXCR and keeps one entry per CDR3 protein. The data hold over 1,500,000 distinct CDR3 sequences, with around half observed a single time. Sequenced sample: blood. The J gene is TRBJ2-7, the V gene TRBV7-2, with D unresolved. This sequence originates from a woman aged 40 to 50 in good health. The CDR3 sequence: CASRHPPSYEQYF. The DNA of the CDR3 is TGTGCCAGCAGACACCCTCCCTCCTACGAGCAGTACTTC.